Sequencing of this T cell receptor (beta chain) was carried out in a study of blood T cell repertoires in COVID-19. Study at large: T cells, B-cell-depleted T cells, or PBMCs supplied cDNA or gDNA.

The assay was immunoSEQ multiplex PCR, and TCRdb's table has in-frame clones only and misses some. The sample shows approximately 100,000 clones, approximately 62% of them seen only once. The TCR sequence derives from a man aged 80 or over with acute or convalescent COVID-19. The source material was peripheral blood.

The DNA for the CDR3 is TGTGCCAGCAGCATCATGACTAGCGGGAAAGAGACCCAGTACTTC. Its protein product is CASSIMTSGKETQYF. The V gene is TRBV7-2, the J gene TRBJ2-5; the match to TRBD2 covers 11 bases. V lost 5 bases and J lost 3; bases outside the gene matches: 5. CDR1 is SGHTA, CDR2 FQGNSA, per germline. The CDR3 runs 15 residues.